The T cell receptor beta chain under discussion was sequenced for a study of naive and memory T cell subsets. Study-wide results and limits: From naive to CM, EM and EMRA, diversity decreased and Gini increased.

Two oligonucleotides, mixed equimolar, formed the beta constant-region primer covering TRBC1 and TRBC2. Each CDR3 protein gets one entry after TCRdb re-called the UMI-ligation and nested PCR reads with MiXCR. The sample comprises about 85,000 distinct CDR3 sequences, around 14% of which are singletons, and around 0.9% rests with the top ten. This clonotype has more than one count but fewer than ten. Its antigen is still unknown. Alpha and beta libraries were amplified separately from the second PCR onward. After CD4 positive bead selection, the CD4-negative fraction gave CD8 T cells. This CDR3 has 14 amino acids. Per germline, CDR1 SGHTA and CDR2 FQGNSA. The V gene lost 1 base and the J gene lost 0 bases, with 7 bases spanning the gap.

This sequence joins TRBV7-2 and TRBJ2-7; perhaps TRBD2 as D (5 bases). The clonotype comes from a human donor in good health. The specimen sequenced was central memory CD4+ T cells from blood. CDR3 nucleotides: TGTGCCAGCAGCTTAGAACGGGACTCCTACGAGCAGTACTTC. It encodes CASSLERDSYEQYF.